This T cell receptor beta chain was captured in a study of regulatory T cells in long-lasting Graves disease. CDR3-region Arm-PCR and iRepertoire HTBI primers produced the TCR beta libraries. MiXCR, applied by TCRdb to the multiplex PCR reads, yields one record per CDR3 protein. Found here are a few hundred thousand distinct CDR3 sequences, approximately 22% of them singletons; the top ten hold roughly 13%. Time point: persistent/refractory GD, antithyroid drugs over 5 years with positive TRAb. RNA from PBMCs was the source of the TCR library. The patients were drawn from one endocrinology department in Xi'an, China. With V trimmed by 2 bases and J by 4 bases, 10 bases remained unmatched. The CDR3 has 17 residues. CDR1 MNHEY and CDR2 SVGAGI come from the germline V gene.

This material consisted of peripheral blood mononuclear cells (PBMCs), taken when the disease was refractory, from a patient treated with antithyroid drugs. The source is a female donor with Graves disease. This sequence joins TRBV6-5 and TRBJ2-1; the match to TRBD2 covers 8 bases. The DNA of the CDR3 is TGTGCCAGCAGTTACCACAAGTCAAGCGGGGGTTACAATGAGCAGTTCTTC. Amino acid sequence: CASSYHKSSGGYNEQFF.